Presented here are 23 T cell receptor beta chains from one specimen sequenced in a study of T cells expressing NK-cell markers. No DNA is given; TCRdb re-called the 5' RACE reads and lists each CDR3 protein once. Found here are 550,000 or so distinct CDR3 sequences; the top ten clones hold around 4%. The sequenced sample consisted of blood T cells: a sorted CD56 or NKG2C T cell subset, CD4+ or CD8+ T cells, or bulk PBMC T cells (not recorded which). The receptors were gathered from a man younger than 30 in good health.

The chain carries TRBV20-1 and TRBJ2-1; TCRdb's D call of TRBD1 is untestable without DNA. The CDR3 is made up of 15 amino acids. The germline gives CDR1 DFQATT, CDR2 SNEGSKA (reference sequence). CDR3 residues: CSAPDRGKGDNEQFF.

The V call is TRBV18, the J call TRBJ1-1; TCRdb's D call, TRBD1, is unchecked because there is no DNA. Per germline, CDR1 KGHSH and CDR2 LQKENI. CDR3 length: 16 residues. CDR3 region: CASSPPRVAGNTEAFF.

The chain has TRBV29-1 and TRBJ2-2; the TCRdb call, TRBD1, lacks DNA for checking. CDR1 is SQVTM, CDR2 ANQGSEA, per germline. CDR3 length: 14 residues. CDR3 sequence reads: CSVVVPEGTGELFF.

The chain uses TRBV29-1 and TRBJ2-1; no DNA is available, so the TRBD1 call from TCRdb remains unchecked. Germline values: CDR1 SQVTM, CDR2 ANQGSEA. The CDR3 is 13 amino acids. The CDR3 reads CSVLSFRPGKQFF.

The chain links TRBV27 to TRBJ1-4; the D gene TCRdb calls, TRBD1, cannot be checked with no DNA. Germline V gives CDR1 MNHEY, CDR2 SMNVEV (reference sequence). This CDR3 is 15 amino acids long. The CDR3 sequence is CASSPGTELGEKLFF.

V is TRBV5-5 and J is TRBJ2-1. This CDR3 region has 15 residues. In germline, CDR1 is SGHKS, CDR2 YYEKEE (reference sequence). The CDR3 spells CASSLMTPSYNEQFF. The variable domain in full, completed from reference TRBV5-5 and TRBJ2-1, reads DAGVTQSPTHLIKTRGQQVTLRCSPISGHKSVSWYQQVLGQGPQFIFQYYEKEERGRGNFPDRFSARQFPNYSSELNVNALLLGDSALYLCASSLMTPSYNEQFFGPGTRLTVL.

The CDR3: CASSPRTVPNYGYTF. The V and J genes are TRBV27 and TRBJ1-2; checking the TCRdb D call of TRBD1 is not possible without DNA. This CDR3 contains 15 residues. Germline assignment: CDR1 MNHEY and CDR2 SMNVEV (reference sequence).

V usage is TRBV7-9 and J usage is TRBJ2-1; TCRdb lists TRBD2, though no DNA is available to test this call. The CDR3 loop spans 16 amino acids. The V gene's germline CDR1 is SEHNR and CDR2 FQNEAQ (reference sequence). CDR3 region: CATLPSLAGAYNEQFF.

The chain carries TRBV7-9 and TRBJ2-6. Germline lookup yields CDR1 SEHNR and CDR2 FQNEAQ (reference sequence). CDR3 length: 16 residues. This CDR3 reads CASSLLRGSGANVLTF. Full variable domain (outside the CDR3, taken from reference TRBV7-9 and TRBJ2-6): DTGVSQNPRHKITKRGQNVTFRCDPISEHNRLYWYRQTLGQGPEFLTYFQNEAQLEKSRLLSDRFSAERPKGSFSTLEIQRTEQGDSAMYLCASSLLRGSGANVLTFGAGSRLTVL.

V and J are TRBV7-9 and TRBJ2-7; TCRdb selects TRBD2, and the lack of DNA leaves this call unchecked. Germline loops: CDR1 SEHNR, CDR2 FQNEAQ (reference sequence). This CDR3 contains 17 residues. CDR3: CASSSLAGVRESYEQYF.

The chain recombines TRBV9 with TRBJ2-1; as DNA is missing, the TRBD2 call by TCRdb cannot be tested. The germline CDR1 and CDR2 sequences are SGDLS and YYNGEE. CDR3 size: 16 residues. The CDR3 loop reads CASSVEGTSGSYEQFF.

The chain links TRBV3-1 to TRBJ1-2; TCRdb returns TRBD1, unconfirmable since there is no DNA. Germline V gives CDR1 LGHDT, CDR2 YNNKEL (reference sequence). This CDR3 region has 13 residues. CDR3 protein: CASSQLTAGGYTF.

The chain uses TRBV7-8 and TRBJ2-1; TCRdb's D gene call, TRBD1, goes unchecked for lack of DNA. Germline CDR1 is SGHVS and CDR2 is FQNEAQ. The CDR3 has 13 residues. The CDR3 loop is CASSFARVPEQFF.

The CDR3 reads CASSPPGGHNQPQHF. The genes are TRBV28 and TRBJ1-5; TCRdb calls TRBD1, which cannot be checked without DNA. Germline V gene sequence: CDR1 MDHEN, CDR2 SYDVKM. The CDR3 has 15 amino acids.

The CDR3 spells CATSEAGGVTDTQYF. V is TRBV24-1 and J is TRBJ2-3; TCRdb's assignment of TRBD2 cannot be checked, as there is no DNA. Germline CDR1 reads KGHDR; CDR2 reads SFDVKD. The CDR3 totals 15 residues.

The chain carries TRBV6-1 and TRBJ2-1; the TRBD2 assignment by TCRdb is unverifiable without DNA. This CDR3 has 15 residues. Germline V gene sequence: CDR1 MNHNS, CDR2 SASEGT. This CDR3 reads CASSDASAGYNEQFF.

The V and J genes are TRBV20-1 and TRBJ2-5; the D gene TCRdb calls, TRBD2, cannot be checked with no DNA. This CDR3 has 14 residues. Looked up from germline, CDR1 is DFQATT and CDR2 is SNEGSKA (reference sequence). CDR3 amino acids: CSASRPDIMETQYF.

The chain recombines TRBV30 with TRBJ1-1. Germline V gives CDR1 GTSNPN, CDR2 SVGIG (reference sequence). The CDR3 runs to 12 residues. The CDR3 spells CAWLGPNTEAFF.

The chain joins TRBV7-2 to TRBJ1-2. Germline assignment: CDR1 SGHTA and CDR2 FQGNSA. The CDR3 spans 14 residues. This chain's CDR3 is CASSPGQRDYGYTF.

The chain combines TRBV25-1 with TRBJ2-7; TCRdb designates TRBD1, a call that cannot be tested without DNA. The germline gives CDR1 MGHDK, CDR2 SYGVNS. This CDR3 region has 15 residues. The CDR3 loop is CASSESLGVDYEQYF.

The genes are TRBV7-2 and TRBJ2-5; the TCRdb D gene call, TRBD1, has no DNA to confirm it. CDR3 length: 16 amino acids. CDR1 and CDR2 from the germline V gene are SGHTA and FQGNSA. CDR3 loop: CASRLQAAGLGGTQYF.

The chain recombines TRBV5-1 with TRBJ2-5; TCRdb reports TRBD2, a call that lacks DNA to check it against. The CDR3 has 15 amino acids. Per the germline V gene, CDR1 is SGHRS and CDR2 is YFSETQ. The CDR3 loop reads CASSLEGLRSETQYF.

The rearrangement links TRBV6-5 to TRBJ2-1. This CDR3 comprises 16 residues. CDR1 and CDR2 from the germline V gene are MNHEY and SVGAGI. The CDR3 loop is CASSYSSGISYNEQFF.